This section outlines one T cell receptor (beta chain) sequence together with its context. The antigen is undetermined. TCRdb passed the RT-PCR reads through MiXCR, listing each CDR3 protein once. Seen here are some 540,000 distinct CDR3 sequences, approximately 24% observed once, and the top ten hold 2.5% to 3%. The sample originates from a study of response to subunit inactivated influenza vaccine. Broader study findings: Authors proposed each seasonal influenza vaccination draws in few new T cells.

CDR3 size: 14 residues. Germline V gene lookup returns CDR1 MNHEY and CDR2 SVGEGT. With 8 bases clipped from V and 8 bases from J, the junction kept 14 bases outside the gene matches. These data were also filed under a second study, of T cells expressing NK-cell markers. That paper adds: Beta-chain TCR cDNA was generated via 5'RACE template switching with UMIs. Dominant NKG2C+ clonotype frequencies of roughly 1.0-7.0% of CD8+ T cells were measured in about 6 donors. HCMV specificity of expanded NKG2C+ T cell clones remained unclear.

The genes are TRBV6-2 or TRBV6-3 and TRBJ1-2; 7 bases agree with TRBD1. This TCR was recovered from a man aged 45-65 years who received an inactivated influenza vaccine. Here the sequenced sample was CD4+ T cells sorted from PBMCs, taken roughly 12 days after vaccination. CDR3 DNA sequence: TGTGCCAGCTCTGCGTCCGGGACAGCGTACGGCTACACCTTC. Protein sequence: CASSASGTAYGYTF.